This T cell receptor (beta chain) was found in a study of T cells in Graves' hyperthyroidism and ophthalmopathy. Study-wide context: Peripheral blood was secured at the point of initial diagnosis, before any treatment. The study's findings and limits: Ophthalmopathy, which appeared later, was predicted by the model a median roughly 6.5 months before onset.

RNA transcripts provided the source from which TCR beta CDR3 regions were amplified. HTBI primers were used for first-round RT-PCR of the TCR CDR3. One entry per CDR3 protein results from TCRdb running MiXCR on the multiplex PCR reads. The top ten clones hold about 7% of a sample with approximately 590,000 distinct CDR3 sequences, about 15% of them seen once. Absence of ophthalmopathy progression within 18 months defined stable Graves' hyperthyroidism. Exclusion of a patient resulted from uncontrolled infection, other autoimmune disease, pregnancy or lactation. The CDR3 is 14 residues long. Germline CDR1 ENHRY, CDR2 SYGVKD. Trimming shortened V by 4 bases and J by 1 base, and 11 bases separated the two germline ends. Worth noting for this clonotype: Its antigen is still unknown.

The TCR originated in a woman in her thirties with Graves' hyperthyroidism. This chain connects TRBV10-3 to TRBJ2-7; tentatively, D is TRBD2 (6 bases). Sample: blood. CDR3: CAISGGILSYEQYF. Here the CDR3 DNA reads TGTGCCATCAGTGGCGGGATTCTTTCCTACGAGCAGTACTTC.